Detailed here is one T cell receptor (beta chain). RNA transcripts provided the source from which TCR beta CDR3 regions were amplified. HTBI primers were the set used in a first-round RT-PCR of the TCR CDR3. TCRdb re-called the multiplex PCR reads with MiXCR, one entry per CDR3 protein. This table holds 550,000 to 850,000 distinct CDR3 sequences, around 20% found once. This sample was included in a study of T cells in Graves' hyperthyroidism and ophthalmopathy. The CDR3 totals 16 residues. Germline assignment: CDR1 LGHNA and CDR2 YNFKEQ. V lost 1 base, J lost 4 bases, and 16 bases lay in between. Sequencing was done on a sample of blood. This clonotype originated in a woman aged 45-65 years with Graves' hyperthyroidism that later progressed to Graves' ophthalmopathy. The V gene is TRBV4-2, the J gene TRBJ1-2, with a weak D call TRBD1 (5 bases). The CDR3 is CASSQVSQGDIYGYTF. The CDR3 nucleotides read TGTGCCAGCAGCCAAGTCAGCCAGGGAGATATCTATGGCTACACCTTC.